Included here is one TCR beta chain sequence, with context. The antigen it binds to is not known. No base quality values were provided; no much bigger clone lies one nucleotide off. Library method: the immunoSEQ multiplex PCR assay. TCRbeta CDR3 sequencing was done by Adaptive Biotechnologies at survey depth, reporting CDR3 sequences, V/J genes, productive frequency and template counts. Amplification of TCR beta CDR3 regions started from genomic DNA instead of RNA. For the original study's pipeline: Pairwise repertoire overlap between tissues was quantified with Jensen-Shannon divergence, where 1 means complete divergence and 0 identical. Based on pairwise JSD values, tissues were grouped by single-linkage agglomerative hierarchical clustering, and the results were shown as dendrograms. All patient samples were analyzed with GLIPH2 using simulation_depth 1000, kmer_min_depth 3 and cdr3_length_cutoff 8, and only groups containing more than two unique CDR3s were kept. A standardized tissue-overlap score was generated by extrapolating Jaccard GLIPH-group overlap across patients to a standard repertoire size of 1000 clones. To look at how diversity was associated with clinical or experimental variables, linear mixed-effect models were used, with tissue treated as a fixed effect and individual treated as a random effect. The immuneACCESS repertoire file appears here via TCRdb, limited to in-frame rearrangements. These files lack a portion of the clones; in checked studies, under half of the deficit traces to unresolved V genes, and the cause of the others is not known. V and J calls and clone size are as listed in that table; D and trimming were resolved from the DNA. The sample records about 7,300 clones, more than 60% of which are singletons. 13% to 15% of the sample goes to the ten largest clones.

A distance of 13 bases separates the germline ends of V and J, which lose 8 bases and 3 bases respectively. The germline V gene (reference sequence) provides CDR1 LNHNV and CDR2 YYDKDF. There are 13 amino acids in the CDR3, from cysteine to phenylalanine inclusive. Here the CDR3 DNA is all that survives: 39 bases in frame from base 1. What this sample's time point label stands for: human tissue collected at research (rapid) autopsy. Over a roughly 3-year period, several adult allo-HCT recipients who had steroid-refractory GVHD were prospectively enrolled in a research-autopsy study. Gastrointestinal GVHD was present in all GVHD patients, several lines of GVHD-directed therapy were administered to all GVHD patients, and skin involvement was additionally present in four to six GVHD patients. After a median post-mortem interval of about 9.4 hours, autopsy tissues were collected, including GI sites from esophagus to rectum, liver, skin, and lymphoid organs such as spleen. Each autopsy specimen was bisected, with one portion flash-frozen in liquid nitrogen and the remainder formalin-fixed, and the outer muscle layers of GI specimens were removed. Genomic DNA was extracted from frozen tissues using the Mag-Bind Blood & Tissue DNA HDQ 96 Kit on a Chemagic 360 or the DNeasy Blood & Tissue Kit. Because of concern about red blood cell contamination, extracted DNA was further purified using the Genomic DNA Clean & Concentrator-25 kit.

This record comes from a study of tissue T cells after allogeneic stem cell transplantation (dated by TCRdb to between 2021 and 2023). Context from the whole study: Every GVHD patient received a graft from a donor; four grafts were unmodified and three were CD34-selected to deplete T cells. When multiple samples of a tissue were available, H&E sections were reviewed by a pathologist, and samples with histologically apparent lymphocytes were prioritized for sequencing. TCR beta repertoires were profiled across many tissues obtained from research autopsies of patients with and without GVHD, as well as in mouse models of GVHD. The human part of the study was a prospective observational study with no blinding and no randomization. Results the study describes overall, beyond this receptor: In both patients and mice, T cells from blood and spleen picked up only a limited part of the TCR repertoire that was detected in tissues. The patient cohort was small and varied clinically, and sampling depth was recognized as a limitation. Which tissue TCRs were alloreactive or antigen-specific was not determined in the study, and some clones might have been persisting host cells. Few T cell clones were found to be shared across patients, but shared repertoire signatures across patients were revealed in a tissue-specific fashion by motif-based clustering. Within patients, how anatomically similar tissues were was a major factor shaping TCR repertoire composition, regardless of disease or transplant status.

The source of this sequence is an older male patient with steroid-refractory graft-versus-host disease after an allogeneic stem cell transplant. Following transplantation, part of the T cell population may be supplied by the graft donor rather than the patient. The receptor chain draws on TRBV15 and TRBJ1-2, with no reliable assignment of the D segment. This material consisted of skin, taken at autopsy. The DNA sequence reads TGTGCCACCCGACGGAGGGCAGACTATGGCTACACCTTC. Its protein is CATRRRADYGYTF.